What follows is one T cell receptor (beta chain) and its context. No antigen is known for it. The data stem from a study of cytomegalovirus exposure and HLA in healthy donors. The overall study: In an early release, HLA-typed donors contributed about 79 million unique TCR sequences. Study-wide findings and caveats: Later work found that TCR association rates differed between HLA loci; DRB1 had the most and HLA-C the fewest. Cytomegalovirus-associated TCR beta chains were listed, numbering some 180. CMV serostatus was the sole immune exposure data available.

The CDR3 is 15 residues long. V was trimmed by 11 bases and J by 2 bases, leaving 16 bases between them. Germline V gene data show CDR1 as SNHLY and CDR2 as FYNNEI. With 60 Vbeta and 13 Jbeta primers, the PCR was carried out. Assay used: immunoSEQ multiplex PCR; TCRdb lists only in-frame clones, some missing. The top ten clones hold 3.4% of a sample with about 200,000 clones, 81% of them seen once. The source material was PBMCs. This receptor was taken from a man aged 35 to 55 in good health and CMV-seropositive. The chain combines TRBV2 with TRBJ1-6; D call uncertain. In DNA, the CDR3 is TGTGCCTGCGGGAAGGCAAGGCCCTATAATTCACCCCTCCACTTT. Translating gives CACGKARPYNSPLHF.